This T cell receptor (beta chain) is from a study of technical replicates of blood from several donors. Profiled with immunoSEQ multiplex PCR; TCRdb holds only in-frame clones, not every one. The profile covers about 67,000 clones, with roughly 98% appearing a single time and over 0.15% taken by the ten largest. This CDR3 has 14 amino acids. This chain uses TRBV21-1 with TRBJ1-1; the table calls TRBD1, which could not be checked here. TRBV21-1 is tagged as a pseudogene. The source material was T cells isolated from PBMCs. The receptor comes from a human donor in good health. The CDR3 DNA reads TGTGCCAGCAGCGCCCACAGGGGAGAGGCTGAAGCTTTCTTT. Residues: CASSAHRGEAEAFF.